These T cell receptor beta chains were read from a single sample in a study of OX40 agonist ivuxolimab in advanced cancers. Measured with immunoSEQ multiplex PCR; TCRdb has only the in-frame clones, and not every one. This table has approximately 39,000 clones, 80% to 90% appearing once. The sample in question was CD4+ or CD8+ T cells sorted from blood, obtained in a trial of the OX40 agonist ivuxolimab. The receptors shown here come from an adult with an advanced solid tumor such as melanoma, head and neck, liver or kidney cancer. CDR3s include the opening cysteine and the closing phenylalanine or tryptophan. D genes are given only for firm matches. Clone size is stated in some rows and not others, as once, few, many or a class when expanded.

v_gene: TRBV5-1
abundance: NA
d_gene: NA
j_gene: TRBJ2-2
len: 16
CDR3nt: TGCGCCAGCAGCTTACAGTATGAGTGGGTCACCGGGGAGCTGTTTTTT
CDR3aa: CASSLQYEWVTGELFF

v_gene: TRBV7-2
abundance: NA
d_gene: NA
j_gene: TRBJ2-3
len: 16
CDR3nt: TGTGCCAGCAGCTTAGATGGATGGCAGAGCACAGATACGCAGTATTTT
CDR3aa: CASSLDGWQSTDTQYF

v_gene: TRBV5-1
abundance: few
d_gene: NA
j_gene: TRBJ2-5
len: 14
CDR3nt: TGCGCCAGCAGCTCTCGGGGGGCCCAAGAGACCCAGTACTTC
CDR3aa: CASSSRGAQETQYF

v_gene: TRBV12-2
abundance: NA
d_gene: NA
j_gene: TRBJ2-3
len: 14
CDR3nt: TGTGCAAGTCGCCTACTACCCCGCACAGATACGCAGTATTTT
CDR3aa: CASRLLPRTDTQYF

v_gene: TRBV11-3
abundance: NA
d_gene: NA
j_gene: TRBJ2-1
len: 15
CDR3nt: TGTGCCAGCAGCTTAAGGTCCGGGGGCTACAATGAGCAGTTCTTC
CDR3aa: CASSLRSGGYNEQFF

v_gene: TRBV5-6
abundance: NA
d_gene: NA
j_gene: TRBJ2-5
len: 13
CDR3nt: TGTGCCAGCAGCCTCCCGGGTGGCGAGACCCAGTACTTC
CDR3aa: CASSLPGGETQYF

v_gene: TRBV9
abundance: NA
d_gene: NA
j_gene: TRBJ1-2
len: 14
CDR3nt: TGTGCCAGCAGCGTAGACAGGCCCCCCTATGGCTACACCTTC
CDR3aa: CASSVDRPPYGYTF

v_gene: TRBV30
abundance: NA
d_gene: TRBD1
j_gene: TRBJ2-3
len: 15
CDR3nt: TGTGCCTGGACCACAGGGGGCTCGAGCACAGATACGCAGTATTTT
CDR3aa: CAWTTGGSSTDTQYF

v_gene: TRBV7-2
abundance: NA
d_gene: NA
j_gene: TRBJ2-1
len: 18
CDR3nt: TGTGCCAGCAGCTTAGAGGTTTTGGTCTCCCAAAGAGCCAATGAGCAGTTCTTC
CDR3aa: CASSLEVLVSQRANEQFF

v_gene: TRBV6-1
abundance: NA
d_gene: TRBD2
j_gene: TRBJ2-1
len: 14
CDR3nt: TGTGCCAGCAGTGAATTGGGGGGGAGCAATGAGCAGTTCTTC
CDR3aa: CASSELGGSNEQFF

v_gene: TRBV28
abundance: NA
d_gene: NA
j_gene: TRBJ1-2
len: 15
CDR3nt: TGTGCCAGCAGTTTTCAGACCATCGGGGGCTATGGCTACACCTTC
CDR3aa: CASSFQTIGGYGYTF

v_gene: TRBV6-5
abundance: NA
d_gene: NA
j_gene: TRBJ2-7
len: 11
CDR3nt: TGTGCCAGCTCTTGGGGTCGCGAGCAGTACTTC
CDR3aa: CASSWGREQYF

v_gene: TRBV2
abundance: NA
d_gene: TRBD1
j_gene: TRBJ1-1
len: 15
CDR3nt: TGTGCCAGCGGCCTCGGGACAGGAGTGAACACTGAAGCTTTCTTT
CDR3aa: CASGLGTGVNTEAFF

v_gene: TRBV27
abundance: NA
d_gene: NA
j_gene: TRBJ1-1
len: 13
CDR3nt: TGTGCCAGCAGTTTAGTGGGGACCACTGAAGCTTTCTTT
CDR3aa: CASSLVGTTEAFF

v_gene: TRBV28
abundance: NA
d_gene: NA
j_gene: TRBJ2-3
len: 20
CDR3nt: TGTGCCAGCAGCCGGACTTTCTCGGGGGCCCAGATCGGGAGTGTAGATACGCAGTATTTT
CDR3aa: CASSRTFSGAQIGSVDTQYF

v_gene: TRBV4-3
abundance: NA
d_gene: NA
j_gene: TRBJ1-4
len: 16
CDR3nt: TGCGCCAGCAGCCAAGAAAAATGGCAGGCCAGAGAAAAACTGTTTTTT
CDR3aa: CASSQEKWQAREKLFF

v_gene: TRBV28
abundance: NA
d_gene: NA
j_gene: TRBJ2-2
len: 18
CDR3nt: TGTGCCAGCAGTTTAACTCTGTGGGGGACGACGAACACCGGGGAGCTGTTTTTT
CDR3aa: CASSLTLWGTTNTGELFF

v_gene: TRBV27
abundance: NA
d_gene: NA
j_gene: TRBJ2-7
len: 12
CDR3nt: TGTGCCAGCAGCGACAGCTCCTACGAGCAGTACTTC
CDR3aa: CASSDSSYEQYF

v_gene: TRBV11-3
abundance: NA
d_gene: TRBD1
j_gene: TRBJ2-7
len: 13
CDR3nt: TGTGCCAGCAGCCAGGACAGGGGTAGCGAGCAGTACTTC
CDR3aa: CASSQDRGSEQYF

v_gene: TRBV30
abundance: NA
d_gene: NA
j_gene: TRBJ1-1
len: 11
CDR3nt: TGTGCCTGGAGTGAGGGGGGGGGAGCTTTCTTT
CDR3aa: CAWSEGGGAFF

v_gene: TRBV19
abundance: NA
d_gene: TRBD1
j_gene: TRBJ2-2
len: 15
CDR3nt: TGTGCCAGTAGTATAACGGGACAGGGGGCCGGGGAGCTGTTTTTT
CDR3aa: CASSITGQGAGELFF

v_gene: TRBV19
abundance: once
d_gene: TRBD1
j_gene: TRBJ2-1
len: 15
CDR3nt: TGTGCCAGTAGATTAGGGGACAGCTCCTACAATGAGCAGTTCTTC
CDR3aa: CASRLGDSSYNEQFF

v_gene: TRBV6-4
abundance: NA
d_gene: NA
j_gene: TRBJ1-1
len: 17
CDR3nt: TGTGCCAGCAGGGGTACAGGGATGGGCGTACGGAACACTGAAGCTTTCTTT
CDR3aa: CASRGTGMGVRNTEAFF

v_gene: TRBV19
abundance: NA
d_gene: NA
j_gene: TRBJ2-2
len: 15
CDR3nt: TGTGCCAGTAGTATGGAAACAGGGTCTAACGGGGAGCTGTTTTTT
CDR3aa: CASSMETGSNGELFF

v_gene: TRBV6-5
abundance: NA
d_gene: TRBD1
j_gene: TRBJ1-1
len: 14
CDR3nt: TGTGCCAGCAGTGCCGGGACAGGGCCCACTGAAGCTTTCTTT
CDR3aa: CASSAGTGPTEAFF

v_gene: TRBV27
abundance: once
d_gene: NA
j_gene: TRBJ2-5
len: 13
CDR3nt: TGTGCCAGCAGTTTATCAAGTAAAGAGACCCAGTACTTC
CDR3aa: CASSLSSKETQYF

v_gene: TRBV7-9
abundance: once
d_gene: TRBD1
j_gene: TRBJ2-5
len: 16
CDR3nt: TGTGCCAGCAGCCCGAGGGCAGGGGGCCGGCTGGAGACCCAGTACTTC
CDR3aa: CASSPRAGGRLETQYF

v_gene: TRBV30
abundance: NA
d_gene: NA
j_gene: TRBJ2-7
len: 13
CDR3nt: TGTGCCTGGAGTGTACTGGGGGTTGCCGAGCAGTACTTC
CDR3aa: CAWSVLGVAEQYF